This T cell receptor beta chain was profiled in a study of control samples from healthy donors and cancer patients. The repertoire was sequenced with immunoSEQ multiplex PCR; TCRdb's copy has only in-frame clones and lacks some. The sample lists 250,000 to 300,000 clones, over 75% occurring once. J was trimmed by 2 bases and V by 6 bases; bases with no gene match: 7. The CDR3 has 14 amino acids. Germline CDR1 and CDR2: SGHTA and FQGTGA. This clone was recorded once. This TCR came from a woman in her fifties or sixties with lung cancer. Sequencing input: PBMCs. V is TRBV7-3 and J is TRBJ2-7; TRBD1 matches at 7 bases. This CDR3 reads CASSLRQGPYEQYF. For the CDR3, the DNA is TGTGCCAGCAGTCTTCGACAGGGACCCTACGAGCAGTACTTC.